This T cell receptor beta chain appears in the sequencing data of a study of long-term antiretroviral therapy in people with HIV. Overall study results and limits: Possibly under older ART regimens, blood was drawn between about 2003 and 2018.

The assay used was immunoSEQ (version v3.0), run at survey level. Sequencing was performed with immunoSEQ multiplex PCR; in TCRdb, only in-frame clones are kept and a portion is missing. The sample has roughly 5,000 clones, around four fifths seen once. As to this clone: Its target is not known.

The sequencing used unsorted PBMCs, collected 1.8 years before starting antiretroviral therapy. The source of this sequence is a middle-aged man with HIV.

CDR3 DNA sequence: TGCGCCAGCAGCTTGGCATCGGTCACAGATACGCAGTATTTT. This sequence encodes CASSLASVTDTQYF. V is TRBV5-1 and J is TRBJ2-3; D gene ambiguous. The CDR3 extends over 14 amino acids. Deletions cut 0 bases from V and 2 bases from J, with 7 bases between. Germline V gene lookup returns CDR1 SGHRS and CDR2 YFSETQ.